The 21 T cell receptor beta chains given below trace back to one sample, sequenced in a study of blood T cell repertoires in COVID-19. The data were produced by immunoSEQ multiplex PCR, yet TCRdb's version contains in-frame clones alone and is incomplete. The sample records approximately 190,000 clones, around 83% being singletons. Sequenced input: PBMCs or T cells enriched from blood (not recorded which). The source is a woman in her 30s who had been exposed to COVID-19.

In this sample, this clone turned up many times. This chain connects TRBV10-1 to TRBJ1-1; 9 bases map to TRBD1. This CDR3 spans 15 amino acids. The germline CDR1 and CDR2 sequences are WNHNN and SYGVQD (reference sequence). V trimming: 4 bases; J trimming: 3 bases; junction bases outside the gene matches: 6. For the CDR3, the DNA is TGCGCCAGCAGTGGGCCGGGACAGGGAGACACTGAAGCTTTCTTT. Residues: CASSGPGQGDTEAFF.

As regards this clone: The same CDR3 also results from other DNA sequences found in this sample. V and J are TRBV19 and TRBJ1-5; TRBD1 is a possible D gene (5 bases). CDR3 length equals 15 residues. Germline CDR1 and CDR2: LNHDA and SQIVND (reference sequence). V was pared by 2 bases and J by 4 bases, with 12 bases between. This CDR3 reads CASSISGAGNQPQHF. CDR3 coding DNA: TGTGCCAGTAGTATAAGCGGGGCTGGGAATCAGCCCCAGCATTTT.

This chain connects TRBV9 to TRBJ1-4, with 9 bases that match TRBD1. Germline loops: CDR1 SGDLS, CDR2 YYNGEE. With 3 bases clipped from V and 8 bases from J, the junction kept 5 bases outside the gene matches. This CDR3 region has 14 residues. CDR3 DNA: TGTGCCAGCAGCGCCGACAGGGGGGACGAAAAACTGTTTTTT. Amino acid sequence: CASSADRGDEKLFF.

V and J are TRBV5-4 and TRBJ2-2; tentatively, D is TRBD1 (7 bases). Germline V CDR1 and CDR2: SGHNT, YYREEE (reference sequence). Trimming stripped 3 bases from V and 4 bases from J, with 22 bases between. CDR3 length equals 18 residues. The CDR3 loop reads CASSSPMTAGGTTGELFF. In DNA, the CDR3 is TGTGCCAGCAGCTCCCCAATGACAGCAGGGGGGACCACCGGGGAGCTGTTTTTT.

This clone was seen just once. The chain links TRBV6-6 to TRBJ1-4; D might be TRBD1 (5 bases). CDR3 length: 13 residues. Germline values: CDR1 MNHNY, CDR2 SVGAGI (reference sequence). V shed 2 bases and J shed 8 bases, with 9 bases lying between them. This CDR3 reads CASSYGAGEKLFF. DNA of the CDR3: TGTGCCAGCAGTTACGGGGCGGGGGAAAAACTGTTTTTT.

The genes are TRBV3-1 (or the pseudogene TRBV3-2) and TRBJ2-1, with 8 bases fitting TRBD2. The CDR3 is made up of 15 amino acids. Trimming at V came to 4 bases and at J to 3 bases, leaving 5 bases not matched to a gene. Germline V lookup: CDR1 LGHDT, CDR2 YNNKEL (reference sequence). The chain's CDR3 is CASSRAGGNYNEQFF. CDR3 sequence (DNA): TGTGCCAGCAGCCGTGCGGGGGGAAACTACAATGAGCAGTTCTTC.

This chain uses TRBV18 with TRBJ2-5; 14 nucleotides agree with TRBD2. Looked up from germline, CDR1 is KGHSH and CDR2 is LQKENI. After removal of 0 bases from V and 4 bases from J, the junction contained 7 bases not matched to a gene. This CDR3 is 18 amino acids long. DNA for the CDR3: TGTGCCAGCTCACCACCGACTAGCGGGGGGGCTTCCGGAGAGACCCAGTACTTC. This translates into CASSPPTSGGASGETQYF.

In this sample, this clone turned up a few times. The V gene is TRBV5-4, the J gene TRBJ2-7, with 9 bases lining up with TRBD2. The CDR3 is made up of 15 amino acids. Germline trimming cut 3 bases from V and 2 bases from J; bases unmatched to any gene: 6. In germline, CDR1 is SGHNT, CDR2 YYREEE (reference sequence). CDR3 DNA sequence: TGTGCCAGCAGCTCTAGGACTAGCGCTACCTACGAGCAGTACTTC. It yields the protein CASSSRTSATYEQYF.

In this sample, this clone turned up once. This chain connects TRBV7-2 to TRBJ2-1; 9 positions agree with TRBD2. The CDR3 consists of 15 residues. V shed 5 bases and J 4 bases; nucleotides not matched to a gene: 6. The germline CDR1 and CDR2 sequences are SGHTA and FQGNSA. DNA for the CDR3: TGTGCCAGCAGCACCGGAGCGGGGGGATACAATGAGCAGTTCTTC. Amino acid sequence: CASSTGAGGYNEQFF. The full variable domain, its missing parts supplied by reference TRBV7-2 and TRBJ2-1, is GAGVSQSPSNKVTEKGKDVELRCDPISGHTALYWYRQSLGQGLEFLIYFQGNSAPDKSGLPSDRFSAERTGGSVSTLTIQRTQQEDSAVYLCASSTGAGGYNEQFFGPGTRLTVL.

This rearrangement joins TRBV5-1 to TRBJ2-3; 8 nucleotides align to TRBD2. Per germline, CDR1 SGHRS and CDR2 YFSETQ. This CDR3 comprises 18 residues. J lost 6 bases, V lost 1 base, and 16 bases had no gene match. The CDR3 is CASSLPLEPGLVSDTQYF. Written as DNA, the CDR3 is TGCGCCAGCAGCTTGCCCCTCGAACCGGGACTAGTATCGGATACGCAGTATTTT.

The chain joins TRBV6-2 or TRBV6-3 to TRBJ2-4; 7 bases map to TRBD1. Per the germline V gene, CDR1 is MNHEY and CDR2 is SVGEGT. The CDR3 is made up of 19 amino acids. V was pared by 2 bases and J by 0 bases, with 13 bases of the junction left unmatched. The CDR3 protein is CASSYRDSSIKLAKNIQYF. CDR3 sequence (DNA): TGTGCCAGCAGTTACCGGGACAGCTCCATTAAGCTAGCCAAAAACATTCAGTACTTC.

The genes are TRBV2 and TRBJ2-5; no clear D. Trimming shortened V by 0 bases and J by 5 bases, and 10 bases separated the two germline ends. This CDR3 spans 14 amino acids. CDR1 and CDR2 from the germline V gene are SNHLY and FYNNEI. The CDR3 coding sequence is TGTGCCAGCAGTGAAGCCTCGACTGAGGAGACCCAGTACTTC. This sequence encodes CASSEASTEETQYF.

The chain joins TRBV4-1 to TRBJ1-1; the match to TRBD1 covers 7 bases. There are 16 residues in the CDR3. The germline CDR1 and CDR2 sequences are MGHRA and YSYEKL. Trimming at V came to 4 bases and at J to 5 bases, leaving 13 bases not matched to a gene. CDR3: CASSLPRTGDGTEAFF. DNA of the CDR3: TGCGCCAGCAGCCTTCCGAGGACAGGCGATGGAACTGAAGCTTTCTTT.

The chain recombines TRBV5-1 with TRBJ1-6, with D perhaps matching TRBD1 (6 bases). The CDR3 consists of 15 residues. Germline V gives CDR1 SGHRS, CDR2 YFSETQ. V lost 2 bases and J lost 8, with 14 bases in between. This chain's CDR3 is CASSFTGPGDSPLHF. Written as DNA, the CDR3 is TGCGCCAGCAGCTTTACAGGGCCTGGGGATTCACCCCTCCACTTT.

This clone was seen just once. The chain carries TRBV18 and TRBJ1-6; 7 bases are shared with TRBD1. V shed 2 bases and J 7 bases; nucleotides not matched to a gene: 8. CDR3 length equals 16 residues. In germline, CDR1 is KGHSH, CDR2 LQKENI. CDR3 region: CASSPDTGESNSPLHF. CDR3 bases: TGTGCCAGCTCACCAGACACAGGGGAGAGCAATTCACCCCTCCACTTT.

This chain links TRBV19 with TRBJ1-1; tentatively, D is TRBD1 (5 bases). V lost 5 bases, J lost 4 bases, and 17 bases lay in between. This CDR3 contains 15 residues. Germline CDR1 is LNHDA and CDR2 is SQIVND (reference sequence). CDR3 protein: CASSAGAGVGTEAFF. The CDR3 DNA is TGTGCCAGTAGTGCTGGGGCGGGGGTCGGCACTGAAGCTTTCTTT.

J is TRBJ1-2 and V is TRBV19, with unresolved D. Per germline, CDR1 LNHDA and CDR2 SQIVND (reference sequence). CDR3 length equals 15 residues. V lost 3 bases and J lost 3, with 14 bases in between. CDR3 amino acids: CASSMAATSYYGYTF. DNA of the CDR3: TGTGCCAGTAGTATGGCCGCGACATCTTACTATGGCTACACCTTC.

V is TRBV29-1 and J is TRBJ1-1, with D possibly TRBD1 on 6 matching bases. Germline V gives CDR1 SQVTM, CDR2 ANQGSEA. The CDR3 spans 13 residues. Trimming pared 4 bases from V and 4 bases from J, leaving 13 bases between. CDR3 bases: TGCAGCGTTGCCCGGCAGGGGAGCACTGAAGCTTTCTTT. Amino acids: CSVARQGSTEAFF.

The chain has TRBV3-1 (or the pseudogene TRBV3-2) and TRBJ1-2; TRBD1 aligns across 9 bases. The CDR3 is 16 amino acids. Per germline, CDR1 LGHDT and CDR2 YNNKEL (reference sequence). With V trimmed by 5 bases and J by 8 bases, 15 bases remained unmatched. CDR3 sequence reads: CASSVRDREVVGGYTF. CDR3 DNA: TGTGCCAGCAGCGTTCGGGACAGGGAGGTCGTTGGGGGCTACACCTTC.

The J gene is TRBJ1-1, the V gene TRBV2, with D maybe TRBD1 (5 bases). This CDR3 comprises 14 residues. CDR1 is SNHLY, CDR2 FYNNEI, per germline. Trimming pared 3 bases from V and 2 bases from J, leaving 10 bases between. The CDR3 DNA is TGTGCCAGCAGTGATCAGGGCGTAAACACTGAAGCTTTCTTT. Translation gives CASSDQGVNTEAFF.

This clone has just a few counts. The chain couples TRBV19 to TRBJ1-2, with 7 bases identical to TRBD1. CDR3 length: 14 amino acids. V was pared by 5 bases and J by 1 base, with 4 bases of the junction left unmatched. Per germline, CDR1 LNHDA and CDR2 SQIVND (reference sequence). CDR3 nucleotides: TGTGCCAGTAGTGCGCCAGGGGGTAACTATGGCTACACCTTC. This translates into CASSAPGGNYGYTF.